This T cell receptor (beta chain) was identified in a study of blood T cells in healthy people across ages. The study's findings and limits: Estimates of total diversity, which came from one million sequenced T cells, were considered to be underestimates.

This clonotype was seen a few times. Its target is unknown. Primers used in a second PCR of roughly 6 to 11 cycles were a sample-barcoded 5' primer and a J-beta primer mix. MiXCR, applied by TCRdb to the 5' RACE reads, yields one record per CDR3 protein. The repertoire holds approximately 780,000 distinct CDR3 sequences, with 20% to 30% as singletons. These sequences were also reported in another study, on T cells of mothers and their children.

This TCR was recovered from a boy aged 5 to 17 in good health. Sequencing was carried out using blood.

CDR3 DNA sequence: TGCGCCAGCAGCTTCGGACGTTTATCGATCACAGATACGCAGTATTTT. Its protein product is CASSFGRLSITDTQYF. The chain uses TRBV5-1 and TRBJ2-3; D remains unclear. Per the germline V gene, CDR1 is SGHRS and CDR2 is YFSETQ. The CDR3 is made up of 16 amino acids. Trimming shortened V by 2 bases and J by 2 bases, and 15 bases separated the two germline ends.